The subject of this entry is one T cell receptor beta chain. No antigen is known for it. No clone much larger than this one lies a single base away; base qualities are absent. On a MiSeq, deep resolution sequencing aimed for a depth between 1 in 1 million and 1 in 200,000 T cells, with each clonotype covered approximately 9.2x on average. The immunoSEQ hsTCRB Kit was used to generate the TCR beta libraries. Per the original workflow: Data were analyzed with ImmunoSEQ Data Assistant and ImmunoSEQ Analyzer, with V, D and J genes assigned per IMGT definitions. Clonality, which ranges from 0 to 1, was calculated by subtracting the normalized Shannon entropy of productive rearrangement frequencies from one. Only overrepresented clonotypes making up at least 0.05% of each patient's repertoire were included in the public clonotype analysis. About a dozen age-matched healthy donor repertoires from immuneACCESS served as clonality controls. Here the immuneACCESS table is served through TCRdb, limited to in-frame sequences with V and J called. Missing clones are a known gap in these copies; in checked studies unresolved V genes cover under half, and the rest lacks a known reason. Clonal size and the V and J genes are those of that table, whereas D and trimming came from the DNA. This sample has some 200,000 clones in its table, and over 60% of those were observed once. The ten top clones hold roughly 12% of the sample.

Trimming costs V 5 bases and J 3 bases, and their ends lie 10 bases apart. The germline V gene (reference sequence) yields SEHNR for CDR1 and FQNEAQ for CDR2. Taken from cysteine to phenylalanine, the CDR3 has 14 residues. The sequence is cut down to CDR3 DNA, 42 bases in frame from base 1. This sample was included in a study of cytotoxic CD8 clonotypes in ibrutinib-treated CLL (dated by TCRdb to the early 2020s). Turning to the overall study: In this cohort, approximately 15 patients were treatment-naive and 11 to 12 were relapsed/refractory, while about 17 had unmutated IGHV. Longitudinal samples were obtainable from about 30% of the roughly 90 participants in the trial. Partial responses were observed in 24 patients and complete responses in 2; after a median follow-up of 68 months, remission was maintained in 15 or so patients and progression was observed in approximately 12. Cryopreserved peripheral blood mononuclear cells were collected at three points: before therapy, at response, and at either sustained remission or disease progression. On average, each sample yielded approximately 250,000 productive templates and 85,000 to 95,000 productive rearrangements. Response samples were taken after a median of 12 months on treatment, ranging from about 6 to 36 months. Every remission and progressive disease sample was obtained while ibrutinib was still being received by the patients.

Broad study findings and their caveats: Clonality increased at ibrutinib response, stayed stable in sustained remission, and fell back toward baseline at progression. At baseline, clonality was higher than in age-matched healthy donors and showed a strong correlation with circulating CD8+ T-cell counts. Public clonotypes were rare and either shrank or stayed stable during treatment, and the rise in clonality at ibrutinib response reflected expansion of private clonotypes. Lymph node repertoires were not examined, and the timing of sampling was not matched between patients in sustained remission and those whose disease progressed.

Taken with the paper, the label for time point translates to: roughly 2 years on ibrutinib. Around 2 micrograms of genomic DNA were extracted from cryopreserved PBMCs for TCR beta library preparation. Longitudinal blood samples from CLL patients receiving ibrutinib monotherapy were subjected to high-throughput TCR beta sequencing. Patients were enrolled in a phase 2 open-label single-center ibrutinib monotherapy trial. This clonotype was sampled from a human donor with chronic lymphocytic leukemia. This sequence uses TRBV7-9 and TRBJ2-2; the D match is possibly TRBD1 or TRBD2, with 5 bases aligned in each. The sequenced sample was PBMCs, obtained after 24 months of ibrutinib treatment. The DNA is as follows: TGTGCCAGCAGCCCGGGACGGTACACCGGGGAGCTGTTTTTT. It is translated as CASSPGRYTGELFF.